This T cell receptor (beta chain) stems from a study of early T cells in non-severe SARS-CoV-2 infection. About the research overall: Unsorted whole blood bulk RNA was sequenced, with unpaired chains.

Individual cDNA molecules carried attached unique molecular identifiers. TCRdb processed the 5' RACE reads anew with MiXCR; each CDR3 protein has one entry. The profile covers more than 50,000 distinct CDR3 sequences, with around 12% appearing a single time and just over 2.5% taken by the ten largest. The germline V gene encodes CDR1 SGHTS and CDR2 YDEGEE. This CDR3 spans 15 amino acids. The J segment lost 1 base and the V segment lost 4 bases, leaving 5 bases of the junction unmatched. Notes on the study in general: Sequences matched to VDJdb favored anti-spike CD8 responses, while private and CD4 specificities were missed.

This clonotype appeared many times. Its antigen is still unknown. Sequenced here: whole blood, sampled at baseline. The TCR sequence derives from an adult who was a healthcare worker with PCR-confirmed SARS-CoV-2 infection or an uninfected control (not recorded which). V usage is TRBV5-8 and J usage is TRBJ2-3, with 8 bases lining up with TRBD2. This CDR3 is CASSGTSLGTDTQYF. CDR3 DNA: TGTGCCAGCAGCGGGACTAGTCTGGGCACAGATACGCAGTATTTT.